These T cell receptor beta chains were read from a single sample in a study of T-cell memory formation after mild COVID-19. TCRdb fed the 5' RACE reads into MiXCR, producing one record per CDR3 protein. This table has 560,000 or so distinct CDR3 sequences, about 18% appearing once. The sample was PBMCs or a T cell subset sorted from them (not recorded which). These receptors all come from an adult woman who had mild COVID-19 (a few samples of this study predate the infection). Cell type and time point are not known. CDR3s include the opening cysteine and the closing phenylalanine or tryptophan. D genes are given only for firm matches. Size is omitted from some rows. Given values are once, few, many or a class for expanded clones.

j_call,d_call,v_call,clone_size,cdr3_nt,cdr3_aa
TRBJ2-1,TRBD1,TRBV5-4,few,TGTGCCAGCAGCCAACCCAGCCGACAGGGAAGGAATGAGCAGTTCTTC,CASSQPSRQGRNEQFF
TRBJ2-2,.,TRBV20-1,.,TGCAGTGCTAGAGATTACGAGGCAGTACCTGGGGAGCTGTTTTTT,CSARDYEAVPGELFF
TRBJ2-5,TRBD2,TRBV29-1,.,TGCAGCGTTTTAGCGGGAGTTTCAGAGACCCAGTACTTC,CSVLAGVSETQYF
TRBJ2-3,.,TRBV7-2,few,TGTGCCAGCAGCTTAATCCCAGGGCGTGGGACAGATACGCAGTATTTT,CASSLIPGRGTDTQYF
TRBJ1-5,.,TRBV7-8,few,TGTGCCAGCAGCTTAGCCCGGACGCCCGGGGGGCCCCAGCATTTT,CASSLARTPGGPQHF
TRBJ2-1,TRBD2,TRBV7-9,.,TGTGCCAGCAGCCCGGGGGGGCCGAGCTCCTACAATGAGCAGTTCTTC,CASSPGGPSSYNEQFF
TRBJ2-5,.,TRBV5-4,.,TGTGCCAGCAGCGACGGAAACCAAGAGACCCAGTACTTC,CASSDGNQETQYF
TRBJ2-7,.,TRBV7-2,few,TGTGCCAGCAGCTTAGCAGCCCCAGGGAGTTTCTACGAGCAGTACTTC,CASSLAAPGSFYEQYF
TRBJ2-1,.,TRBV7-6,few,TGTGCCAGCAGCCCAATAGGACTCCGGGCGGATGAGCAGTTCTTC,CASSPIGLRADEQFF
TRBJ2-1,.,TRBV12-3/TRBV12-4,few,TGTGCCAGCAGCCCAGGGACACTCCGATACAATGAGCAGTTCTTC,CASSPGTLRYNEQFF
TRBJ1-6,.,TRBV27,.,TGTGCCAGCAGTTACATAGATAATTCACCCCTCCACTTT,CASSYIDNSPLHF
TRBJ1-1,.,TRBV20-1,.,TGCAGTGCGTCAGGGAATTTGAACACTGAAGCTTTCTTT,CSASGNLNTEAFF
TRBJ1-2,.,TRBV12-3/TRBV12-4,many,TGTGCCAGCACCGCCGGCTCTTTCCCCTATGGCTACACCTTC,CASTAGSFPYGYTF
TRBJ1-4,TRBD1,TRBV20-1,few,TGCAGTGCTAGAGGAGGGGGCCGTGGTGAAAAACTGTTTTTT,CSARGGGRGEKLFF
TRBJ2-7,.,TRBV6-5,few,TGTGCCACCAAAAGCGGGTATCCGAACGAGCAGTACTTC,CATKSGYPNEQYF
TRBJ2-7,TRBD1,TRBV6-6,few,TGTGCCAGCAGGAAGGGACAGGGCTACGAGCAGTACTTC,CASRKGQGYEQYF
TRBJ2-2,TRBD1,TRBV6-2/TRBV6-3,.,TGTGCCAGCAGTTACGTGACAGGGCCACACACCGGGGAGCTGTTTTTT,CASSYVTGPHTGELFF
TRBJ2-1,.,TRBV20-1,.,TGCAGTGCCGACGTTAAGGGGGGGTCCTACAATGAGCAGTTCTTC,CSADVKGGSYNEQFF
TRBJ2-1,TRBD2,TRBV7-6,many,TGTGCCAGCAGCTTAGGGCCTAGCGGGAGCCACAATGAGCAGTTCTTC,CASSLGPSGSHNEQFF
TRBJ2-5,.,TRBV12-3/TRBV12-4,many,TGTGCCAGCAGTTTAGCGGGGGGGCCAGGGGAGACCCAGTACTTC,CASSLAGGPGETQYF
TRBJ2-1,TRBD2,TRBV10-2,.,TGCGCCAGCAGTGACAGCGGGGGGGCCCTCGGGCAGTTCTTC,CASSDSGGALGQFF
TRBJ2-1,.,TRBV7-2,many,TGTGCCAGCAGCGTGGTTACCTTGGGGGGTGATGAGCAGTTCTTC,CASSVVTLGGDEQFF
TRBJ1-2,TRBD1,TRBV7-6,.,TGTGCCAGCAGCGGCAGGACAGGGAACTATGGCTACACCTTC,CASSGRTGNYGYTF
TRBJ1-5,.,TRBV4-1,.,TGCGCCAGCAGCTTTACCGGGACCCTCAATCAGCCCCAGCATTTT,CASSFTGTLNQPQHF
TRBJ2-2,.,TRBV7-8,.,TGTGCCAGCAGCGTCGGAGCCGGGGAGCTGTTTTTT,CASSVGAGELFF
TRBJ1-1,.,TRBV9,.,TGTGCCAGCAGCGTAGATCCGGGATTGAACACTGAAGCTTTCTTT,CASSVDPGLNTEAFF
TRBJ2-7,.,TRBV27,.,TGTGCCAGCAGTATATCGGCGGCCTACGAGCAGTACTTC,CASSISAAYEQYF
TRBJ1-6,.,TRBV6-5,.,TGTGCCAGCCTCTCGAGCGCCTATAATTCACCCCTCCACTTT,CASLSSAYNSPLHF
TRBJ2-3,.,TRBV7-3,once,TGTGCCAGCAGCTTAGAAGAGTGGGATACGCAGTATTTT,CASSLEEWDTQYF
TRBJ2-3,.,TRBV11-1,.,TGTGCCAGCAGCTTAGGGACCCGAGGTACGCAGTATTTT,CASSLGTRGTQYF
TRBJ2-5,.,TRBV12-5,.,TGTGCTAGTGGTTTAGGTGGGCAGGGACTCCAAGAGACCCAGTACTTC,CASGLGGQGLQETQYF
TRBJ2-7,.,TRBV5-6,.,TGTGCCAGCAGCCCTACCCCGAACAGGGAGATCAACGAGCAGTACTTC,CASSPTPNREINEQYF
TRBJ2-2,.,TRBV5-6,few,TGTGCCAGCAGCTTGGTGCCCGAGGGGATCGGGGAGCTGTTTTTT,CASSLVPEGIGELFF
TRBJ1-2,TRBD1,TRBV12-3/TRBV12-4,few,TGTGCCAGCAGTTCGACCGACAGGGGGTACGGCTACACCTTC,CASSSTDRGYGYTF
TRBJ2-2,TRBD1,TRBV5-1,many,TGCGCCAGCAGCTGGACAGGGGGCAGCACCGGGGAGCTGTTTTTT,CASSWTGGSTGELFF
TRBJ1-4,.,TRBV5-5,.,TGTGCCAGCAGCTGGGCTACTCGGGGTGAAAAACTGTTTTTT,CASSWATRGEKLFF
TRBJ2-3,.,TRBV25-1,few,TGTGCCAGCAGTGAAAGGGGCACAGATACGCAGTATTTT,CASSERGTDTQYF
TRBJ1-2,.,TRBV12-3/TRBV12-4,.,TGTGCCAGCAGTTCCTGGGGAGGGAGGGTCTATGGCTACACCTTC,CASSSWGGRVYGYTF
TRBJ1-4,.,TRBV6-5,few,TGTGCCAGCAGTATACAGGGAGGTAATGAAAAACTGTTTTTT,CASSIQGGNEKLFF
TRBJ2-7,.,TRBV9,.,TGTGCCAGCAGCGTAGAGGGGGGCTTGGCCTACGAGCAGTACTTC,CASSVEGGLAYEQYF
TRBJ2-5,.,TRBV10-3,.,TGTGCAATCAGGGGCGGGATAGAGACCCAGTACTTC,CAIRGGIETQYF
TRBJ1-5,.,TRBV20-1,.,TGCAGTGCACCCCCAGGCGATTATCAGCCCCAGCATTTT,CSAPPGDYQPQHF
TRBJ2-2,TRBD1,TRBV20-1,.,TGCAGTGCTAGTCCCCCTCTAGGGGACAGGGGGCTAAATGCCGGGGAGCTGTTTTTT,CSASPPLGDRGLNAGELFF
TRBJ1-1,.,TRBV4-3,few,TGCGCCAGCAGCCAAGAACCACGGGGGAAAGCTTTCTTT,CASSQEPRGKAFF
TRBJ2-2,.,TRBV29-1,.,TGCAGCGTTGTAAGGCAGGGGAGGACCGGGGAGCTGTTTTTT,CSVVRQGRTGELFF
TRBJ2-1,.,TRBV6-5,many,TGTGCCGTCCAGAAGAGTCCCGAAGGTAATGAGCAGTTCTTC,CAVQKSPEGNEQFF
TRBJ1-1,TRBD1,TRBV25-1,.,TGTGCCAGCAGTGGGGGGACAGGGACGACTGAAGCTTTCTTT,CASSGGTGTTEAFF
TRBJ1-2,TRBD1,TRBV25-1,once,TGTGCCAGCAGTGAGCCTTCAGGGGGGGCGGATGGCTACACCTTC,CASSEPSGGADGYTF
TRBJ2-1,.,TRBV7-2,.,TGTGCCAGCAGCTTAGAGGCGGGGAGCTCCTACAATGAGCAGTTCTTC,CASSLEAGSSYNEQFF
TRBJ2-7,.,TRBV12-5,few,TGTGCTAGTGGTTTGCAGGCATCTGGCTACGAGCAGTACTTC,CASGLQASGYEQYF
TRBJ1-1,.,TRBV5-5,few,TGTGCCAGCAGCCTACAGGGACCTGAAGCTTTCTTT,CASSLQGPEAFF
TRBJ1-2,.,TRBV7-9,few,TGTGCCAGCAGCTCCGGGGAGTTTGGTCAGGGGATATATGGCTACACCTTC,CASSSGEFGQGIYGYTF
TRBJ2-7,.,TRBV24-1,.,TGTGCCACCAGTGGAGCTTTCTACGAGCAGTACTTC,CATSGAFYEQYF
TRBJ2-7,.,TRBV30,.,TGTGCCTGGAGTTTATCCCAGGGGATCTTGGCCGAGCAGTACTTC,CAWSLSQGILAEQYF